Detailed here is one T cell receptor (beta chain). As yet, its antigen is unknown. Deletions cut 3 bases from V and 0 bases from J, with 10 bases between. This CDR3 comprises 14 residues. This PCR relied on a set of 60 Vbeta primers and 13 Jbeta primers. Using immunoSEQ multiplex PCR, the repertoire was profiled, and TCRdb retains in-frame clones only, with some absent. The table shows 100,000 to 150,000 clones, with about 80% occurring only once. The data were obtained in a study of cytomegalovirus exposure and HLA in healthy donors. Study findings and constraints: Cytomegalovirus-associated TCR beta chains were listed, numbering more than 150. Confirmation in vitro established that a few CMV-associated chains were specific for CMV antigens.

V usage is TRBV5-3 and J usage is TRBJ2-7, with no clear D. TRBV5-3 is recorded as an ORF, its role being uncertain. This sequence was found in a woman in her thirties or forties in good health and CMV-seronegative. Sequencing was done on a sample of PBMCs. The CDR3 DNA is TGTGCCAGAAGCTCCCTGACTGGCTCCTACGAGCAGTACTTC. It encodes CARSSLTGSYEQYF.